This T cell receptor beta chain was observed in a study of CD8 T cells in ankylosing spondylitis (TCRdb year 2017). Background on the whole study: T cell receptor beta repertoires were profiled in healthy donors and ankylosing spondylitis patients so that disease-linked TCR variants could be found. In total, the full study cohort was made up of approximately 99 healthy donors and 25 ankylosing spondylitis patients. Peripheral blood samples were taken, and synovial fluid was additionally collected from ankylosing spondylitis patients.

With respect to this clonotype: It has no known antigen specificity. Base qualities are not provided; no much larger clone lies one nucleotide away.

For each ankylosing spondylitis patient, the synovial fluid sample was matched to a blood sample from that same patient. The instrument given in TCRdb is Illumina HiSeq 2500. Quantitative 5'-RACE with molecular barcodes was the method used to prepare the TCR beta libraries. In the authors' own workflow: A new computational method based on a probabilistic model of VDJ rearrangement was used to identify disease-linked TCR variants. TCRdb ran its own pipeline on the public reads, namely fastp trimming at Q25 and MiXCR clone calling, and kept in-frame beta chains. One record per CDR3 amino acid sequence lists the most common genes and DNA. V and J calls and clone size were set by TCRdb, not the authors. The sample includes about 140,000 distinct CDR3 sequences, with around a third observed a single time. Together, the top ten hold 4.5% to 6% of the sample. Broad study findings and their caveats: The disease-linked clones were reported to be significantly enriched in matched synovial fluid samples from ankylosing spondylitis patients. The disease-linked clones showed a CD8+ phenotype and occurred at relatively low frequencies in peripheral blood. A TCR beta motif made up of several highly homologous amino acid variants appeared to be characteristic of blood from ankylosing spondylitis patients. Some TCR beta motif variants had previously been reported in synovial fluid and blood of reactive arthritis patients, which suggested common disease-initiation mechanisms.

CDR1 and CDR2 are read off the germline V gene as MDHEN and SYDVKM. The V end loses 7 bases and the J end loses 9 bases, and a stretch of 22 bases separates them. The CDR3 starts with the cysteine, ends with the phenylalanine, and has 15 residues. Just CDR3 DNA is preserved here, 45 bases in frame from base 1. The origin of this receptor is a male donor with ankylosing spondylitis. The sequencing sample was made of synovial fluid, either unsorted or a sorted T cell fraction (not recorded which). In this chain, TRBV28 is recombined with TRBJ2-1; the D gene assignment is perhaps TRBD1 or TRBD2, with each matching 5 bases. The encoded CDR3 is CASTLSGRAGLEQFF. Read as DNA, the sequence is TGTGCCAGCACCCTCTCGGGCAGGGCGGGTCTTGAGCAGTTCTTC.